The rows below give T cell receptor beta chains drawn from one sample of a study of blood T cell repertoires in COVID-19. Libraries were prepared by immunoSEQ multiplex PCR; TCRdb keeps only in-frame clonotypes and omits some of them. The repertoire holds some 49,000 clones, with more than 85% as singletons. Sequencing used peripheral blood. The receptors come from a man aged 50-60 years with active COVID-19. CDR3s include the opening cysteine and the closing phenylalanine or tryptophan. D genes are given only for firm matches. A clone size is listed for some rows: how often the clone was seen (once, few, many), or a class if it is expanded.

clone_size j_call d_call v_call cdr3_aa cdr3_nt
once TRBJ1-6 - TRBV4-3 CASSQDKRGNSPLHF TGCGCCAGCAGCCAAGATAAAAGGGGCAATTCACCCCTCCACTTT
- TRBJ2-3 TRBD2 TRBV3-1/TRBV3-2 CASSPRGGGADTQYF TGTGCCAGCAGCCCGCGGGGGGGAGGGGCAGATACGCAGTATTTT
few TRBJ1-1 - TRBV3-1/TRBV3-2 CASGGDGNTEAFF TGTGCCAGCGGGGGGGATGGGAACACTGAAGCTTTCTTT
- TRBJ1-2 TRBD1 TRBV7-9 CASSTGQGNYGYTF TGTGCCAGCAGCACGGGACAGGGGAACTATGGCTACACCTTC
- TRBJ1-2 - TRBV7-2 CASSLAGVGYTF TGTGCCAGCAGCTTAGCAGGGGTCGGCTACACCTTC
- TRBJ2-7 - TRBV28 CASGLLGGDLYEQYF TGTGCCAGCGGACTTTTGGGCGGGGACCTCTACGAGCAGTACTTC
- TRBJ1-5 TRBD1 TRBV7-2 CASSLFPGQRNNQPQHF TGTGCCAGCAGCTTATTTCCGGGACAGAGAAACAATCAGCCCCAGCATTTT
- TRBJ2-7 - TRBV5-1 CASSLEGLGDEQYF TGCGCCAGCAGCCTGGAGGGCCTCGGGGACGAGCAGTACTTC
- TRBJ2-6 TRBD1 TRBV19 CASTRQGLSGANVLTF TGTGCCAGCACAAGACAGGGTCTTTCTGGGGCCAACGTCCTGACTTTC
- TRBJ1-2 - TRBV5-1 CASSLAQVNYGYTF TGCGCCAGCAGCTTGGCACAGGTTAACTATGGCTACACCTTC
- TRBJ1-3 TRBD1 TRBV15 CATSRDRQGYGNTIYF TGTGCCACCAGCAGAGATCGACAGGGTTACGGAAACACCATATATTTT
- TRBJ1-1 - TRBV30 CAWGEVTQAFF TGTGCCTGGGGGGAGGTTACCCAAGCTTTCTTT
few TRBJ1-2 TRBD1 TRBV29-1 CSVAVLDRGAYGYTF TGCAGCGTTGCGGTTCTGGACAGGGGGGCCTATGGCTACACCTTC
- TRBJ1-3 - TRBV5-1 CASSSELTASGNTIYF TGCGCCAGCAGCTCCGAATTGACAGCGTCTGGAAACACCATATATTTT
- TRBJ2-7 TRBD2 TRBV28 CASSRTSGHEQYF TGTGCCAGCAGCCGGACTAGCGGCCACGAGCAGTACTTC
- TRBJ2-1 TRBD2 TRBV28 CATITLPGAGGSNNEQFF TGTGCCACCATCACACTCCCTGGAGCGGGAGGTAGTAACAATGAGCAGTTCTTC